A single sample is the source of the 22 T cell receptor beta chains below, sequenced in a study of vaccination effects on CD4 cells after COVID-19. The method was immunoSEQ multiplex PCR; TCRdb's version includes in-frame clones alone and lacks a portion of them. The sample holds under 45,000 clones, roughly 82% seen once. Antigen specificity for these receptors is unknown. Sequencing was preceded by expansion of antigen-specific CD4+ T cells with viral peptide pools in the ViraFEST assay. Culture lasted approximately 10 days before CD4+ T cell isolation. Neither prior SARS-CoV-2 infection nor positive nucleocapsid antibodies were present in the vaccine recipients. The specimen was CD4+ T cells from PBMCs cultured with HCoV-NL63 spike peptides, collected before COVID-19 vaccination. The receptor source for this set is a human donor who received a COVID-19 vaccine.

This clone was recorded a few times. The chain combines TRBV5-1 with TRBJ2-2; the D is unclear. CDR3 length equals 14 residues. V lost 0 bases, J lost 6 bases, and 9 bases lay in between. In germline, CDR1 is SGHRS, CDR2 YFSETQ. CDR3 sequence: CASSLVVESGELFF. The CDR3, as DNA: TGCGCCAGCAGCTTGGTTGTGGAGTCCGGGGAGCTGTTTTTT.

Here the CDR3 DNA reads TGTGCCAGTAGTTTCGGACAGGGGATTGGGAGCAATCAGCCCCAGCATTTT. Its protein product is CASSFGQGIGSNQPQHF. The chain combines TRBV19 with TRBJ1-5; 9 nucleotides line up with TRBD1. V gave up 5 bases and J gave up 1 base; unmatched junction bases: 9. This CDR3 is 17 amino acids long. Germline loops: CDR1 LNHDA, CDR2 SQIVND (reference sequence).

J is TRBJ1-1 and V is TRBV29-1, with 8 bases that match TRBD1. From germline, CDR1 is SQVTM and CDR2 ANQGSEA. The CDR3 is 16 residues long. The junction had 15 bases not matched to a gene; V was cut back by 5 bases and J by 4 bases. The DNA for the CDR3 is TGCAGCGTTCTGGACAGGGCGGGGCTCGGGGGCACTGAAGCTTTCTTT. Its translation: CSVLDRAGLGGTEAFF.

CDR3 sequence: CASSLAPPQSSYNEQFF. CDR3 coding DNA: TGTGCCAGCAGCTTAGCTCCTCCTCAGTCTTCCTACAATGAGCAGTTCTTC. The V gene is TRBV7-2, the J gene TRBJ2-1; D gene ambiguous. The V end lost 0 bases, the J end lost 1 base, and 13 bases lay between the germline ends. Germline CDR1 reads SGHTA; CDR2 reads FQGNSA. The CDR3 sequence is 17 residues long.

This clone was detected once. This chain uses TRBV7-2 with TRBJ1-2, with D possibly TRBD1 on 5 matching bases. V dropped 5 bases and J dropped 4 bases, with 11 bases sitting between them. The length of the CDR3 is 13 residues. The germline V gene has CDR1 SGHTA and CDR2 FQGNSA. The CDR3 region is CASSPDTGYGYTF. The CDR3 DNA follows: TGTGCCAGCAGCCCGGACACGGGCTATGGCTACACCTTC.

V usage is TRBV19 and J usage is TRBJ1-2, with 8 bases lining up with TRBD1. Looked up from germline, CDR1 is LNHDA and CDR2 is SQIVND (reference sequence). J gave up 4 bases and V 4 bases, and 5 bases lay outside the gene matches. The CDR3 loop spans 14 amino acids. CDR3 region: CASSKFQGAYGYTF. DNA for the CDR3: TGTGCCAGTAGTAAGTTCCAGGGGGCCTATGGCTACACCTTC.

V usage is TRBV10-3 and J usage is TRBJ2-5, with 7 positions matching TRBD1. The CDR3 covers 15 residues. Germline-derived CDR1 and CDR2 are ENHRY and SYGVKD. V lost 7 bases and J lost 5; bases outside the gene matches: 13. The CDR3 nucleotides read TGTGCCATCACCTTGGGACAGCGAAAAAGGGAGACCCAGTACTTC. It yields the protein CAITLGQRKRETQYF.

The chain is built from TRBV3-1 (or the pseudogene TRBV3-2) and TRBJ1-6; no firm D call. V lost 1 base, J lost 6 bases, and 13 bases lay in between. Germline CDR1 reads LGHDT; CDR2 reads YNNKEL (reference sequence). This CDR3 has 16 residues. CDR3 sequence (DNA): TGTGCCAGCAGCCAAGGGAGGGATTCCCCTAATTCACCCCTCCACTTT. Translation gives CASSQGRDSPNSPLHF.

This clone was detected only once. The rearrangement links TRBV2 to TRBJ1-5; unclear D gene. The germline V and J ends were trimmed by 5 bases and 4 bases, with 3 bases remaining between them. The CDR3 is 11 amino acids. CDR1 and CDR2 (germline): SNHLY, FYNNEI. CDR3 region: CASSINQPQHF. Written as DNA, the CDR3 is TGTGCCAGCAGTATAAATCAGCCCCAGCATTTT.

The chain recombines TRBV3-1 (or the pseudogene TRBV3-2) with TRBJ1-3; D unclear. V was shortened by 4 bases and J by 0 bases, with 10 bases between the two germline ends. The V gene's germline CDR1 is LGHDT and CDR2 YNNKEL (reference sequence). CDR3 length equals 15 residues. The CDR3 region has the DNA TGTGCCAGCAGCCGAGGGCTGACCTCTGGAAACACCATATATTTT. This sequence encodes CASSRGLTSGNTIYF.

V gene TRBV6-1 combines with J gene TRBJ2-2; D is tentatively TRBD1 or TRBD2 (5 bases each). The CDR3 spans 16 residues. V shed 8 bases and J shed 6 bases, with 22 bases lying between them. CDR1 and CDR2 from the germline V gene are MNHNS and SASEGT. The DNA for the CDR3 is TGTGCCAGCCGTGCCCACCAGGGAGTTAGCGCCGGGGAGCTGTTTTTT. Its translation: CASRAHQGVSAGELFF.

The chain carries TRBV30 and TRBJ1-2; no clear D gene. The ends were cut back, 0 bases at V and 8 bases at J, with 19 bases in the middle. The CDR3 covers 15 residues. The germline gives CDR1 GTSNPN, CDR2 SVGIG (reference sequence). CDR3 loop: CAWSVPRTFYGGYTF. The DNA of the CDR3 is TGTGCCTGGAGTGTCCCCCGCACATTCTACGGGGGCTACACCTTC.

A note on this clone: Other nucleotide sequences in the sample specify the same CDR3. Written as DNA, the CDR3 is TGTGCCAGCAGCGTAGGACTAGCAGAGACCCAGTACTTC. It translates to CASSVGLAETQYF. The V call is TRBV9, the J call TRBJ2-5, with 7 positions matching TRBD2. Germline trimming cut 0 bases from V and 4 bases from J; bases unmatched to any gene: 0. The germline gives CDR1 SGDLS, CDR2 YYNGEE. This CDR3 contains 13 residues.

This chain links TRBV7-2 with TRBJ1-2; 9 nucleotides agree with TRBD1. Germline values: CDR1 SGHTA, CDR2 FQGNSA. The V segment lost 5 bases and the J segment 5 bases; nucleotides outside the gene matches: 9. The CDR3 extends over 15 amino acids. This CDR3 reads CASSPYGDRDYGYTF. The CDR3 bases are TGTGCCAGCAGCCCCTACGGGGACAGGGATTATGGCTACACCTTC.

The gene calls are TRBV19 and TRBJ1-4; D uncertain. This CDR3 region has 14 residues. The V gene's germline CDR1 is LNHDA and CDR2 SQIVND (reference sequence). With 3 bases removed from V and 8 bases from J, the gap between germline ends came to 13 bases. The CDR3 sequence: CASSMGATGEKLFF. DNA of the CDR3: TGTGCCAGTAGTATGGGCGCGACGGGGGAAAAACTGTTTTTT.

This clone was seen a few times. The chain has TRBV5-4 and TRBJ1-4; D uncertain. V was shortened by 1 base and J by 8 bases, with 9 bases between the two germline ends. This CDR3 comprises 13 residues. Per the germline V gene, CDR1 is SGHNT and CDR2 is YYREEE (reference sequence). CDR3 sequence reads: CASSLLPGEKLFF. In nucleotides, the CDR3 is TGTGCCAGCAGCTTGCTACCGGGGGAAAAACTGTTTTTT.

J is TRBJ1-4 and V is TRBV7-2, with TRBD1 as a possible D gene (6 bases). The CDR3 runs to 17 residues. Trimming left V 2 bases short and J 7 bases short, with 20 bases between. Germline V lookup: CDR1 SGHTA, CDR2 FQGNSA. CDR3: CASSLKGETTRPEKLFF. Here the CDR3 DNA reads TGTGCCAGCAGCTTAAAGGGGGAGACAACGAGACCTGAAAAACTGTTTTTT.

This chain uses TRBV9 with TRBJ2-4; the match to TRBD2 covers 8 bases. V lost 4 bases to trimming and J lost 0 bases; unmatched junction nucleotides: 6. In germline, CDR1 is SGDLS, CDR2 YYNGEE. The CDR3 has 16 amino acids. CDR3 nucleotide sequence: TGTGCCAGCAGCTTACTAGCGGAGGTAGCCAAAAACATTCAGTACTTC. This sequence encodes CASSLLAEVAKNIQYF.

The V call is TRBV6-2 or TRBV6-3, the J call TRBJ2-1, with D perhaps matching TRBD1 or TRBD2 (5 bases each). V lost 0 bases and J lost 7, with 7 bases in between. The germline CDR1 and CDR2 sequences are MNHEY and SVGEGT. There are 13 residues in the CDR3. The CDR3 DNA follows: TGTGCCAGCAGTTACTCCTGGGGGAATGAGCAGTTCTTC. It specifies CASSYSWGNEQFF.

The V and J genes are TRBV14 and TRBJ1-1; 7 bases fit TRBD1. The junction had 11 bases not matched to a gene; V was cut back by 3 bases and J by 4 bases. CDR1 is SGHDN, CDR2 FVKESK, per germline. The CDR3 length is 16 residues. The CDR3 protein is CASSHYTGQVRTEAFF. As DNA, the CDR3 is TGTGCCAGCAGCCACTACACAGGACAGGTTCGCACTGAAGCTTTCTTT.

This clone was detected a few times. The genes are TRBV11-1 and TRBJ1-1, with TRBD1 as a possible D gene (6 bases). Germline V gene data show CDR1 as SGHAT and CDR2 as FQDESV (reference sequence). Trimming left V 6 bases short and J 1 base short, with 15 bases between. This CDR3 has 15 residues. The CDR3: CASRQTGAGNTEAFF. The CDR3 nucleotides are TGTGCCAGCAGACAGACAGGAGCAGGGAACACTGAAGCTTTCTTT.

This clone turned up a few times. The chain links TRBV10-3 to TRBJ2-7, with D tentatively TRBD2 (5 bases). The CDR3 is 15 residues long. Germline V gene sequence: CDR1 ENHRY, CDR2 SYGVKD. Trimming stripped 5 bases from V and 0 bases from J, with 14 bases between. CDR3 loop: CAISRGGPSSYEQYV. The CDR3 nucleotides are TGTGCCATCAGTCGAGGCGGGCCCAGCTCCTACGAGCAGTACGTC.